The clone carrying this TCR beta chain was detected a few times. The data were obtained in a study of OX40 agonist ivuxolimab in advanced cancers. Study overall: An agonistic anti-OX40 (CD134) antibody, ivuxolimab, was used to treat the patients. Patients assigned to dose escalation were diagnosed with hepatocellular carcinoma, melanoma, renal cell or head and neck cancer.

The V end was cut by 1 base, the J end by 7 bases, with 7 bases between. Germline loops: CDR1 LNHNV, CDR2 YYDKDF (reference sequence). The CDR3 has 12 amino acids. The protocol was immunoSEQ multiplex PCR, while the TCRdb copy is restricted to in-frame clones and leaves out a portion. The data contain roughly 40,000 clones, 65% to 90% of them singletons. The origin of this receptor is an adult with an advanced solid tumor such as melanoma, head and neck, liver or kidney cancer. This specimen consisted of CD4+ or CD8+ T cells sorted from blood, obtained in a trial of the OX40 agonist ivuxolimab. The genes are TRBV15 and TRBJ1-1, with D unresolved. For the CDR3, the DNA is TGTGCCACCAGCAGAGGACGGATTGAAGCTTTCTTT. Translation: CATSRGRIEAFF. Combining the CDR3 with reference TRBV15 and TRBJ1-1 gives the whole variable domain DAMVIQNPRYQVTQFGKPVTLSCSQTLNHNVMYWYQQKSSQAPKLLFHYYDKDFNNEADTPDNFQSRRPNTSFCFLDIRSPGLGDTAMYLCATSRGRIEAFFGQGTRLTVV.